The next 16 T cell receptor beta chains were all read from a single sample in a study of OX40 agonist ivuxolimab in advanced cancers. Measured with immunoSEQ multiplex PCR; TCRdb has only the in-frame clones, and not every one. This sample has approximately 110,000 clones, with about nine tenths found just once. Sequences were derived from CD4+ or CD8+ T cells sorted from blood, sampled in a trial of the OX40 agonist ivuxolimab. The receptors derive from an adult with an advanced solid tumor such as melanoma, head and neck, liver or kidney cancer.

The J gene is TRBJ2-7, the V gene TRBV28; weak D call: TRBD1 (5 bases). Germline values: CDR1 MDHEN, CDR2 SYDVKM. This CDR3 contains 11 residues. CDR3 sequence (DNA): TGTGCTACGACAGACTCCTACGAGCAGTACTTC. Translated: CATTDSYEQYF.

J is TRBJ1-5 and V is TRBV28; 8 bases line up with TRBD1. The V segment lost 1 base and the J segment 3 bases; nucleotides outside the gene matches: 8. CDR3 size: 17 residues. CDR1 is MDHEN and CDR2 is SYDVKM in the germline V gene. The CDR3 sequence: CASSLSLLDRDNQPQHF. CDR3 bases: TGTGCCAGCAGTTTATCCCTCCTGGACAGGGACAATCAGCCCCAGCATTTT.

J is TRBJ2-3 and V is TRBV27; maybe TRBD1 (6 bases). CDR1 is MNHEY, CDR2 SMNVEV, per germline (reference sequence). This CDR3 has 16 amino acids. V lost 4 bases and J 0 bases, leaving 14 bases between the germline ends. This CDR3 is CASSYMRTASTDTQYF. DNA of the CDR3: TGTGCCAGCAGTTACATGAGGACAGCCAGCACAGATACGCAGTATTTT.

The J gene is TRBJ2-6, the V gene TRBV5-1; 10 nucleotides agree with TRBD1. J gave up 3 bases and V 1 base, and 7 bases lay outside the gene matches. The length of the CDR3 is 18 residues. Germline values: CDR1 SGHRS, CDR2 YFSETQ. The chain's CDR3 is CASSLTGTGVSGANVLTF. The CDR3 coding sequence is TGCGCCAGCAGCTTGACCGGGACAGGGGTTAGTGGGGCCAACGTCCTGACTTTC.

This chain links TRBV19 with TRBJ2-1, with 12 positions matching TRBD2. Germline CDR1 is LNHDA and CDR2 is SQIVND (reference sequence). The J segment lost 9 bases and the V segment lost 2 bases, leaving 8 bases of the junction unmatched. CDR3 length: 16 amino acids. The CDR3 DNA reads TGTGCCAGTAGTATAAAGTCTAGCGGGAGGGCCAGTGAGCAGTTCTTC. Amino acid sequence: CASSIKSSGRASEQFF.

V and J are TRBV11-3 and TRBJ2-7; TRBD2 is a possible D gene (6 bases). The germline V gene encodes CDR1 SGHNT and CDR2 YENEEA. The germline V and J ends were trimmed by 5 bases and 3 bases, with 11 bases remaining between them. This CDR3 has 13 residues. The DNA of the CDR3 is TGTGCCAGCAGCCGCGGGGTCAGCTACGAGCAGTACTTC. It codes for CASSRGVSYEQYF.

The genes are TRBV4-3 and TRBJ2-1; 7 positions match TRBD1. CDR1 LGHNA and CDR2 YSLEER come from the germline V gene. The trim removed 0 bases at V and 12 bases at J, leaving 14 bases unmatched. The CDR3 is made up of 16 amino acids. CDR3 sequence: CASSQEPQGLLSWQFF. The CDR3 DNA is TGCGCCAGCAGCCAAGAGCCACAGGGGCTCCTATCTTGGCAGTTCTTC.

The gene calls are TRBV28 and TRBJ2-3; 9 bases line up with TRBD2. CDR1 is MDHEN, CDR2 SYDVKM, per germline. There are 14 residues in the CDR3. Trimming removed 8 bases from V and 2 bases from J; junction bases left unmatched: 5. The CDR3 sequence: CASVLAGNTDTQYF. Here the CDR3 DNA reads TGTGCCAGCGTTCTAGCGGGAAACACAGATACGCAGTATTTT.

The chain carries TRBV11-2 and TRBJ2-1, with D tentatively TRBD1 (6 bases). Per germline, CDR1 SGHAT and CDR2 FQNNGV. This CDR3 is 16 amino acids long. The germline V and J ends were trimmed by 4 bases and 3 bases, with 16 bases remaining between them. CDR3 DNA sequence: TGTGCCAGCAGCTCCTCGACAGGAACGTTCTACAATGAGCAGTTCTTC. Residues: CASSSSTGTFYNEQFF.

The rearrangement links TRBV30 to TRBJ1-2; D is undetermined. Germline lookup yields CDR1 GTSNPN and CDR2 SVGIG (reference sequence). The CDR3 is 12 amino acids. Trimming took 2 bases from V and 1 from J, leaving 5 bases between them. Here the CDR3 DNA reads TGTGCCTGGAGTCCAGATAACTATGGCTACACCTTC. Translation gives CAWSPDNYGYTF.

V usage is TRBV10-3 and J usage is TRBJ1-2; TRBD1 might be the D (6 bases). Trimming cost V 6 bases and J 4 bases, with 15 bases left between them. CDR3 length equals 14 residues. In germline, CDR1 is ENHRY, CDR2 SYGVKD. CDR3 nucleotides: TGTGCCATCAGGCAACAGGGACGTGGCTATGGCTACACCTTC. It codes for CAIRQQGRGYGYTF.

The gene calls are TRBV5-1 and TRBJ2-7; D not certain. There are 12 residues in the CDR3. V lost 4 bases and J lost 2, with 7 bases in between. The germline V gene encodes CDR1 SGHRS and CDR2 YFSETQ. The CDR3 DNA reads TGCGCCAGCAGCCCGGACGCCTACGAGCAGTACTTC. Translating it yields CASSPDAYEQYF.

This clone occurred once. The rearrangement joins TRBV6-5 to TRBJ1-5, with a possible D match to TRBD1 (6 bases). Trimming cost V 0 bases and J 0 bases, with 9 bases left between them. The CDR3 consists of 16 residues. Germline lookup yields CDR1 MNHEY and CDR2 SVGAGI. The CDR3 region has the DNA TGTGCCAGCAGTTACTCGCGGGGGCATAGCAATCAGCCCCAGCATTTT. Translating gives CASSYSRGHSNQPQHF.

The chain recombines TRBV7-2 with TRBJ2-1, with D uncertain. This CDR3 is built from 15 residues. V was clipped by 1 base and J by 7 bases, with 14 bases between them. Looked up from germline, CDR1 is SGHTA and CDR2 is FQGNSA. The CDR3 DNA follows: TGTGCCAGCAGCTTAGGATCCCCTACCCAGAATGAGCAGTTCTTC. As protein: CASSLGSPTQNEQFF.

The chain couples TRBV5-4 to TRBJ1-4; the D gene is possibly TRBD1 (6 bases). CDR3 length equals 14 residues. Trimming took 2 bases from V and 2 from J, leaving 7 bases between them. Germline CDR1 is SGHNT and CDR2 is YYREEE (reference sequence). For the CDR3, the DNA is TGTGCCAGCAGCTTAGGGGGGACTAATGAAAAACTGTTTTTT. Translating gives CASSLGGTNEKLFF. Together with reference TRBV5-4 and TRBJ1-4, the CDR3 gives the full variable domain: ETGVTQSPTHLIKTRGQQVTLRCSSQSGHNTVSWYQQALGQGPQFIFQYYREEENGRGNFPPRFSGLQFPNYSSELNVNALELDDSALYLCASSLGGTNEKLFFGSGTQLSVL.

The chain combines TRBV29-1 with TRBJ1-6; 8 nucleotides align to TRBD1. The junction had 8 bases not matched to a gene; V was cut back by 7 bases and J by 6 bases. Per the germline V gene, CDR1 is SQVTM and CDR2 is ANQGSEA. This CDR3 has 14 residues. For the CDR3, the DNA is TGCAGCGCCAGGGGGCCGGACAGTAATTCACCCCTCCACTTT. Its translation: CSARGPDSNSPLHF.